The 4 T cell receptor beta chains given below trace back to one sample, sequenced in a study of CD8 T cells in ankylosing spondylitis. Study-wide findings and caveats: Ankylosing spondylitis blood appeared to be characterized by a TCR beta motif of eight or nine highly homologous variants.

TCRdb re-called the 5' RACE reads through MiXCR, storing one row per CDR3 protein. Altogether about 450,000 distinct CDR3 sequences are present, roughly 26% being singletons, with the ten largest covering 0.89%. Their cognate antigens are unknown. Sequenced: blood, either unsorted or a sorted T cell fraction (not recorded which). The receptors here all came from a male donor with ankylosing spondylitis.

This sequence joins TRBV11-2 and TRBJ2-3; D tentatively fits TRBD1 or TRBD2 (6 bases each). Germline V CDR1 and CDR2: SGHAT, FQNNGV. The CDR3 is made up of 15 amino acids. V shed 5 bases and J shed 6 bases, with 18 bases lying between them. In nucleotides, the CDR3 is TGTGCCAGCAGCCCCTGGGGGCGGAGGGTGGATACGCAGTATTTT. This encodes CASSPWGRRVDTQYF.

The V and J genes are TRBV5-1 and TRBJ2-3, with D possibly being TRBD2 (6 bases). The germline V gene has CDR1 SGHRS and CDR2 YFSETQ. V lost 6 bases and J lost 0, with 14 bases in between. This CDR3 region has 15 residues. CDR3 in DNA: TGCGCCAGCACCGTAGCGGATACTAGCACAGATACGCAGTATTTT. Protein sequence: CASTVADTSTDTQYF.

This clonotype appeared a few times. The chain has TRBV24-1 and TRBJ1-1; D may be TRBD1 (6 bases). Germline V gene lookup returns CDR1 KGHDR and CDR2 SFDVKD. The ends were cut back, 1 base at V and 4 bases at J, with 18 bases in the middle. The CDR3 loop spans 17 amino acids. The CDR3: CATSDLAPGQGSTEAFF. CDR3 nucleotides: TGTGCCACCAGTGATTTAGCTCCCGGGCAGGGGAGCACTGAAGCTTTCTTT.

In its sample, this clonotype was seen a few times. The chain couples TRBV2 to TRBJ2-7; 10 bases are shared with TRBD1. The V segment lost 7 bases and the J segment 2 bases; nucleotides outside the gene matches: 5. The CDR3 is 14 residues long. Germline values: CDR1 SNHLY, CDR2 FYNNEI. The CDR3 region has the DNA TGTGCCAGCATTCCCGGGACAGGGGCCTACGAGCAGTACTTC. Encoded protein: CASIPGTGAYEQYF.